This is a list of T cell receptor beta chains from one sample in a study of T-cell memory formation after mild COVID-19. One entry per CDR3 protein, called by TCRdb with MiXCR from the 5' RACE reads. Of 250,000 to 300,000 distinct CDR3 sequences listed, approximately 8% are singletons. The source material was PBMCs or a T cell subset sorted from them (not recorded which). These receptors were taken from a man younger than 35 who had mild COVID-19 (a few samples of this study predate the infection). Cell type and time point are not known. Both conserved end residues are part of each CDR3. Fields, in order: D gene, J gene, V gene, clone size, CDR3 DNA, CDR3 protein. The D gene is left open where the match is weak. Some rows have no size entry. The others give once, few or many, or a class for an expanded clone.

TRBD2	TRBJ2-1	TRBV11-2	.	TGTGCCAGCAGGCCACTAGCGGGCTTCAGGAAGCAGTTCTTC	CASRPLAGFRKQFF
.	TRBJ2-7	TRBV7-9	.	TGTGCCAGCAGTTGGAACCGGGACACCGGGCAGTACTTC	CASSWNRDTGQYF
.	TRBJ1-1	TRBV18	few	TGTGCCAGCTACGAACTTCAGGGGAACACTGAAGCTTTCTTT	CASYELQGNTEAFF
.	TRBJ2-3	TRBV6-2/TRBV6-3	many	TGTGCCAGCAGTTCGGGCGGGAGCACAGATACGCAGTATTTT	CASSSGGSTDTQYF
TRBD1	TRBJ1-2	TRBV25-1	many	TGTGCCAGCAGTGAATTCGGACAGGGTAGCAGCTACACCTTC	CASSEFGQGSSYTF
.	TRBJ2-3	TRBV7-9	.	TGTGCCCTTGCCGGAGATACGCAGTATTTT	CALAGDTQYF
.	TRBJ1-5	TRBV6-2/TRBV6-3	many	TGTGCCAGCAGTTACTCTACAGGGTCTAGCAATCAGCCCCAGCATTTT	CASSYSTGSSNQPQHF
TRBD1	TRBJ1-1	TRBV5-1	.	TGCGCCAGCAGCTCAGACAGGGGTGGTGAGAAAGCTTTCTTT	CASSSDRGGEKAFF
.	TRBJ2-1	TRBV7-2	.	TGTGCCAGCAGCTTCCGAGGGGGGGCCGGCGAGCAGTTCTTC	CASSFRGGAGEQFF
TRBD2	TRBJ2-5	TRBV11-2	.	TGTGCCAGCAGCTTTTCCAGCGGGGGAGAAGAGACCCAGTACTTC	CASSFSSGGEETQYF
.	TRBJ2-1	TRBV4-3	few	TGCGCCAGCAGCCAAGAGACCGAAAGCTCCTACAATGAGCAGTTCTTC	CASSQETESSYNEQFF
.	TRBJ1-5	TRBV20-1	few	TGCAGTGCTAGAGGCCGCAATCAGCCCCAGCATTTT	CSARGRNQPQHF
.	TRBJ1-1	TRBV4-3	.	TGCGCCAGCAGCCAAGACGAGGGCACTGAAGCTTTCTTT	CASSQDEGTEAFF
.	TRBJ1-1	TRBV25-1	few	TGTGCCAGCAGTGCCCCTGGAGTAAACACTGAAGCTTTCTTT	CASSAPGVNTEAFF
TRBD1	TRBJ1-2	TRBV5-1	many	TGCGCCAGCAGCTTGGACGCCGGGACAGGGTCCTACACCTTC	CASSLDAGTGSYTF
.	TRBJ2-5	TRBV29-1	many	TGCAGCGTTGGAAGGTTGGAGGAGACCCAGTACTTC	CSVGRLEETQYF
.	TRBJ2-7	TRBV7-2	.	TGTGCCAGCAGCCCTCTCTTTGCACCCTACGAGCAGTACTTC	CASSPLFAPYEQYF
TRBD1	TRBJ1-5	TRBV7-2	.	TGTGCCAGCAGCTCCCTGACAGGGGCCTATCAGCCCCAGCATTTT	CASSSLTGAYQPQHF
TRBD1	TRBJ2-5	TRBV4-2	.	TGTGCCAGCAGCCAAGATCCGGGACAGGAGACCCAGTACTTC	CASSQDPGQETQYF
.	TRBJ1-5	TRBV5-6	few	TGTGCCAGCAGCTTGGGGCCGCCCCCGTTTCAGCCCCAGCATTTT	CASSLGPPPFQPQHF
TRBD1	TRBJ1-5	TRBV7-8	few	TGTGCCAGCAGACAGGGGGCGGCCGATCAGCCCCAGCATTTT	CASRQGAADQPQHF
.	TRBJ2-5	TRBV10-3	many	TGTGCCATCAGTGAGTCAAATGGAGAGACCCAGTACTTC	CAISESNGETQYF
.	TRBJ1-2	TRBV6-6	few	TGTGCCAGTCAGGCGGGCGCGAACTATGGCTACACCTTC	CASQAGANYGYTF
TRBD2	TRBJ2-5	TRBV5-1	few	TGCGCCAGCAGCTTGGGAGCTTTAGCGGGGGCGGAAGAGACCCAGTACTTC	CASSLGALAGAEETQYF
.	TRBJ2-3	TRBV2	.	TGTGCCAGCACCATCCCGGACGCTGGAGAGGCAGATACGCAGTATTTT	CASTIPDAGEADTQYF
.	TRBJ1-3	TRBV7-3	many	TGTGCCAGCAGCTTGTCGTCCGGTTCTGGAAACACCATATATTTT	CASSLSSGSGNTIYF
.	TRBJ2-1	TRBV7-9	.	TGTGCCAGCAGCTTGGCAGGATTTCCCCTTAATGAGCAGTTCTTC	CASSLAGFPLNEQFF
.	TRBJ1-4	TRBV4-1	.	TGCGCCAGCAGCCAAGATGGGAACGGGCCTAATGAAAAACTGTTTTTT	CASSQDGNGPNEKLFF
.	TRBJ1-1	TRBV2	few	TGTGCCAGCCGACTGGGAGTCAACACTGAAGCTTTCTTT	CASRLGVNTEAFF
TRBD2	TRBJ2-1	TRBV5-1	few	TGCGCCAGCAGCCTCCGGACTAGCGGGGACTACAATGAGCAGTTCTTC	CASSLRTSGDYNEQFF
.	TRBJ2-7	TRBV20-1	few	TGCAGTGTCGGGGCCAGGAACTCCTACGAGCAGTACTTC	CSVGARNSYEQYF
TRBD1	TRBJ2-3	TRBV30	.	TGTGCCTCTGGACAGGGATGGGGAGATACGCAGTATTTT	CASGQGWGDTQYF
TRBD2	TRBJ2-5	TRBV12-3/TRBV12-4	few	TGTGCCAGCAGTACCCCCGCGGGGGCCCAGTACTTC	CASSTPAGAQYF
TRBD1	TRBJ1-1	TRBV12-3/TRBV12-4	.	TGTGCCAGCAGTTCTCGACAGGGGGCCCCTGAAGCTTTCTTT	CASSSRQGAPEAFF
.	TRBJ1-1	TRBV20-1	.	TGCAGTGCTAGTTTTGGGGGTAGGGTGAACACTGAAGCTTTCTTT	CSASFGGRVNTEAFF
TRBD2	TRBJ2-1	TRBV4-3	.	TGCGCCAGCAGCCAAGATCGACTAGCGGGCGCTCCGAGCTCCTACAATGAGCAGTTCTTC	CASSQDRLAGAPSSYNEQFF
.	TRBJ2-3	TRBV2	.	TGTGCCAGGACGGGGTTTACTAGCACAGATACGCAGTATTTT	CARTGFTSTDTQYF
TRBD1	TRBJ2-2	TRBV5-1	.	TGCGCCAGCAGCGGAACCCAGGGGGCGGACGGGGAGCTGTTTTTT	CASSGTQGADGELFF
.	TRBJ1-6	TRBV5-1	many	TGCGCCAGCAGCTTGAATTTGCGTAATTCACCCCTCCACTTT	CASSLNLRNSPLHF